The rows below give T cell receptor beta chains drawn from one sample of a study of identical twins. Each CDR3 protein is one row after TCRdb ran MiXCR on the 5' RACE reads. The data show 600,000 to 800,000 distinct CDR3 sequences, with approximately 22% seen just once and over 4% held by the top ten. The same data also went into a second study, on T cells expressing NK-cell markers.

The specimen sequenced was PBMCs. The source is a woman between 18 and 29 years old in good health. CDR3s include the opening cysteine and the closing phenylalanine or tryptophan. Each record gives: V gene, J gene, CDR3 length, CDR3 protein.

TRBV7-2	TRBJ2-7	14	CASSLMSAAYEQYF
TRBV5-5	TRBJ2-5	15	CASSFSRASGETQYF
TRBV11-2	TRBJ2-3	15	CASSLGGPTTDTQYF
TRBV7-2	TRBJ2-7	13	CASSLLLGGEQYF
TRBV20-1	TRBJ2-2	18	CSARGGSGRQQNTGELFF
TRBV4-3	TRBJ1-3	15	CASSLEWGSGNTIYF
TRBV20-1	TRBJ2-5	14	CSATPGTRQETQYF
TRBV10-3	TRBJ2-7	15	CAISDLVASEYEQYF
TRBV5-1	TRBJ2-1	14	CASSSQGAANEQFF
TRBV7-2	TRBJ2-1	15	CASSLVVREWNEQFF
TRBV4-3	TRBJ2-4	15	CASSQDVAGWNIQYF
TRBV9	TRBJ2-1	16	CASSVDAGASYNEQFF
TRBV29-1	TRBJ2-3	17	CSVEDLWTGGNTDTQYF
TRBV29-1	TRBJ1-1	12	CSVGMGDTEAFF
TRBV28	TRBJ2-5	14	CASSPTTTLETQYF
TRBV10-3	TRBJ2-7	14	CAIRAGQRPDEQYF
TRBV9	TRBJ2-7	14	CASSDRDRPYEQYF
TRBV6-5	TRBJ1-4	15	CASSYGQGWEKKLFF
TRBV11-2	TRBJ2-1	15	CASSTLPGPRLLQFF
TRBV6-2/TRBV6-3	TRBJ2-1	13	CASSLAGLGEQFF
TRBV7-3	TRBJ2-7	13	CASSLGNLEEQYF
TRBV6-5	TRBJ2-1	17	CASSYSSRRPTYNEQFF
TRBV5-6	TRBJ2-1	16	CASSLGTGAIYNEQFF
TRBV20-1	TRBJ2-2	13	CSAREAVAGELFF
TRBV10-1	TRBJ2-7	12	CASSESTYEQYF
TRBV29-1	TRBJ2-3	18	CSVAGLAGGKGATDTQYF
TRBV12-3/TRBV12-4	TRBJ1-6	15	CASSLEGQGDSPLHF
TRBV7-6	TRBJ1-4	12	CASSSPGEKLFF
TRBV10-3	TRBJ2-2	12	CAISRTTGELFF
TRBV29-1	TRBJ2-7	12	CSARTENYEQYF
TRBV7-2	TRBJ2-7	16	CASSLFPPGQGYEQYF
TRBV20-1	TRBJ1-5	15	CSAPRRQGGNQPQHF
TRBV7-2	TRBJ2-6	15	CASSLGSPGANVLTF
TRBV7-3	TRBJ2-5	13	CASSPGSQETQYF
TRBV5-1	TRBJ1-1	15	CASSLLGQARTEAFF
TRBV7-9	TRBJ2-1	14	CASSSRRRGEEQFF
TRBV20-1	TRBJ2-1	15	CSAPFPGGGTYEQFF
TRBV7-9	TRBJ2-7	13	CASSSHRGDEQYF
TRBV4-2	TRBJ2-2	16	CASSQLIRGNTGELFF
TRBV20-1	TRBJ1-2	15	CSARDMNRGEYGYTF
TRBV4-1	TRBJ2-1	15	CASSQGGTSWGEQFF
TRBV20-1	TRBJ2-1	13	CSARTRAYNEQFF
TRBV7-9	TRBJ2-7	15	CASSLTGPTLYEQYF
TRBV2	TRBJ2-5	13	CASSGQVLETQYF
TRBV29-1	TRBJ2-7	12	CSVALAGEEQYF
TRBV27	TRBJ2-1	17	CASSFLGRQGIHNEQFF
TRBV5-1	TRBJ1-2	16	CASSSNPGQGGQGYTF
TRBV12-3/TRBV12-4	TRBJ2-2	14	CASSLTDHTGELFF
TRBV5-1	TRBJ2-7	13	CASFSELNYEQYF
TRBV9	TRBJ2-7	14	CASSVDPGSAEQYF